This is a list of T cell receptor beta chains from one sample in a study of T cell changes during pregnancy in multiple sclerosis. Profiled with immunoSEQ multiplex PCR; TCRdb holds only in-frame clones, not every one. Here the sample spans roughly 120,000 clones, 92% being singletons. The sequenced sample was peripheral blood, obtained in the third trimester of pregnancy. These TCRs come from a female donor with multiple sclerosis, enrolled in a pregnancy study. Each CDR3 is given with its conserved first and last residue. The order of the fields is J gene, V gene, CDR3 protein.

TRBJ2-1	TRBV7-9	CASSSRDGSGLNNEQFF
TRBJ2-1	TRBV6-1	CASSRDRGNEQFF
TRBJ2-7	TRBV27	CAVLGTGGYEQYF
TRBJ1-5	TRBV15	CATRTGNQPQHF
TRBJ1-5	TRBV19	CASSVYRDSNQPQHF
TRBJ2-1	TRBV9	CASRASGSGYGNEQFF
TRBJ2-3	TRBV6-6	CASSPAPTSGGGTQYF
TRBJ1-2	TRBV9	CASSVDVRANYGYTF
TRBJ2-4	TRBV6-5	CARTRGAKNIQYF
TRBJ2-3	TRBV27	CASSSPSDPAGTDTQYF
TRBJ2-2	TRBV7-8	CASSLGRSSGGAHTGELFF
TRBJ1-4	TRBV2	CASQRAGGMFF
TRBJ2-2	TRBV29-1	CSVADRDTGELFF
TRBJ2-7	TRBV5-4	CASSSGTSYEQYF
TRBJ1-4	TRBV30	CAWSSSRTGNEKLFF
TRBJ1-1	TRBV19	CATIGSRHRTEAFF
TRBJ2-3	TRBV7-3	CASSPGKGATTDTQYF
TRBJ2-2	TRBV5-5	CASTTGLDTGELFF
TRBJ2-1	TRBV18	CASSPSREGYNEQFF
TRBJ2-4	TRBV5-6	CASSLASVGGIQYF
TRBJ2-7	TRBV7-9	CASSLGVGSGAHEQYF
TRBJ2-3	TRBV5-1	CASNRQASSTDTQYF
TRBJ1-2	TRBV5-1	CASSLGFTANYGYTF
.	TRBV5-1	CASSLEGARPYEQYF
TRBJ1-2	TRBV6-5	CASSTQAGIGGYTF
TRBJ1-4	TRBV29-1	CSVSTGGSNEKLFF
TRBJ1-3	TRBV6-1	CASSEVSVLSGNTIYF
TRBJ2-1	TRBV6-1	CASSRQVGQFF
TRBJ2-7	TRBV5-1	CASRYGTGGSYEQYF
TRBJ2-2	TRBV4-1	CASSPRLAGVGGELFF
TRBJ2-1	TRBV11-1	CASSSDSGGPRDEQFF
TRBJ1-2	TRBV14	CASSYTDNYGYTF
TRBJ2-7	TRBV28	CASSIGTLANEQYF
TRBJ1-2	TRBV7-6	CASSLGDRDLYGYTF
TRBJ2-3	TRBV10-2	CASTPGLAGGGDTQYF
TRBJ2-1	TRBV5-6	CASSLGLAGVNEQFF
TRBJ1-5	TRBV7-9	CASSTTGTGNQPQHF
TRBJ2-1	TRBV6-5	CASSYLHLGHPNEQFF
TRBJ2-7	TRBV5-1	CASSLGIRDSYEQYF
TRBJ1-1	TRBV10-3	CAISADLNTEAFF
TRBJ1-3	TRBV5-1	CASSDKDRFSGNTIYF
TRBJ1-1	TRBV6-1	CARRVVRNTEAFF
TRBJ2-7	TRBV5-6	CASSFLPVLGDTSYEQYF
TRBJ2-2	TRBV7-3	CASSSTSGGIGELFF
TRBJ2-2	TRBV5-4	CASNLRAGGGGTGELFF
TRBJ2-7	TRBV2	CASSEGTFDYEQYF
TRBJ2-7	TRBV28	CASSTLVSYEQYF
TRBJ2-1	TRBV4-1	CASSQELSGPSYNEQFF
TRBJ2-5	TRBV7-2	CASTPGGAQETQYF
TRBJ2-7	TRBV5-1	CASSLGQGGREQYF
TRBJ2-5	TRBV30	CAAASGFQETQYF
TRBJ2-7	TRBV5-4	CASSFPGLQSYEQYF
TRBJ2-7	TRBV2	CASRELMDRGGSYEQYF
TRBJ2-2	TRBV6-1	CASSEMVAGTSFTGELFF
TRBJ1-5	TRBV27	CASSPGTKVGNQPQHF